A selection of T cell receptor beta chains follows, all from one sample in a study of cytotoxic CD8 clonotypes in ibrutinib-treated CLL. Only in-frame clones appear in the TCRdb table, and some are missing; sequencing was by immunoSEQ multiplex PCR. The sample records 100,000 to 150,000 clones, 70% to 90% being singletons. Sample: PBMCs, taken after 24 months of ibrutinib treatment. The receptors come from a human donor with chronic lymphocytic leukemia. Each CDR3 is given with its conserved first and last residue.

CDR3,V,J
CASSQEWGGRLAGDYNEQFF,TRBV4-2,TRBJ2-1
CASSGGGSGNQPQHF,TRBV25-1,TRBJ1-5
CASSKGLFGREGRKQYF,TRBV21-1,TRBJ2-7
CASSLLGLLGVVQNEQFF,TRBV28,TRBJ2-1
CASDPRANYGYTF,TRBV19,TRBJ1-2
CASSLESTGRYNEQFF,TRBV11-1,TRBJ2-1
CASSLEGLGTQYF,TRBV7-7,TRBJ2-5
CASSLRGNTEAFF,TRBV6-5,TRBJ1-1
CASSRRQGQPQHF,TRBV7-9,TRBJ1-5
CASSFERLAGKDTQYF,TRBV7-2,TRBJ2-3
CASSLVTGLGYTF,TRBV7-9,TRBJ1-2
CASSYGRDSYEQYF,TRBV6-5,TRBJ2-7
CASSSPPRGDYGYTF,TRBV7-2,TRBJ1-2
CAISDGTSEETQYF,TRBV10-3,TRBJ2-5
CASSNRGGYGYTF,TRBV9,TRBJ1-2
CASSSHQPGNTIYF,TRBV9,TRBJ1-3
CASTPAGGALNEQFF,TRBV7-6,TRBJ2-1